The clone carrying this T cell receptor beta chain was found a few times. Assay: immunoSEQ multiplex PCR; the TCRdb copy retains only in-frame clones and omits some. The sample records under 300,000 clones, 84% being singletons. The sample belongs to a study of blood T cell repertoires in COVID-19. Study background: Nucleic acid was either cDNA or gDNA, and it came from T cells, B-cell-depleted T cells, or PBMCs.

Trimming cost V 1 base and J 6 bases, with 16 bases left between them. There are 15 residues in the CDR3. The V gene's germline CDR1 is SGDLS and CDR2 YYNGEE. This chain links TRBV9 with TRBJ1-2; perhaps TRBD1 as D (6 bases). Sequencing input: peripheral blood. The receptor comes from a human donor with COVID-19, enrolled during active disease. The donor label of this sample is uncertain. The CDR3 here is CASSVSPGAEDGYTF. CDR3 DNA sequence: TGTGCCAGCAGCGTATCTCCAGGGGCGGAGGATGGCTACACCTTC.